What follows are 30 T cell receptor beta chains derived from one specimen sequenced in a study of cytomegalovirus exposure and HLA in healthy donors. It was with 60 Vbeta and 13 Jbeta primers that the PCR ran. TCRdb's table, derived via immunoSEQ multiplex PCR, lists solely in-frame clones and lacks some. The data hold around 170,000 clones, with about 72% observed a single time. Sequencing was done on a sample of PBMCs. The source is a girl aged 5-17 years in good health and CMV-seronegative.

V usage is TRBV11-2 and J usage is TRBJ1-3; 9 bases align to TRBD1. Germline CDR1 SGHAT, CDR2 FQNNGV. V lost 4 bases, J lost 4 bases, and 5 bases stayed unmatched. The CDR3 runs to 15 residues. The DNA of the CDR3 is TGTGCCAGCAGCTCCGGGACAGGGTCCGGAAACACCATATATTTT. Protein: CASSSGTGSGNTIYF.

The DNA for the CDR3 is TGTGCCAGCAGTGGCGGGTCAGGATATGGCTACACCTTC. Residues: CASSGGSGYGYTF. The rearrangement uses TRBV6-1 and TRBJ1-2; D ambiguous. The length of the CDR3 is 13 residues. Trimming cost V 4 bases and J 5 bases, with 11 bases left between them. Germline loops: CDR1 MNHNS, CDR2 SASEGT.

This clone turned up a few times. This chain joins TRBV6-5 and TRBJ1-2, with D hard to call. V shed 6 bases and J shed 3 bases, with 11 bases lying between them. This CDR3 contains 13 residues. Germline V gives CDR1 MNHEY, CDR2 SVGAGI. The CDR3 sequence: CASSTREDYGYTF. CDR3 DNA sequence: TGTGCCAGCAGCACTCGGGAGGACTATGGCTACACCTTC.

This clone was seen only a few times. This chain links TRBV7-2 with TRBJ1-2; 7 bases are a match to TRBD1. V shed 5 bases and J 12 bases; nucleotides not matched to a gene: 9. CDR1 and CDR2 (germline): SGHTA, FQGNSA. The CDR3 has 12 residues. CDR3 sequence: CASSPQRGLDTF. The CDR3 DNA follows: TGTGCCAGCAGCCCTCAAAGGGGGCTAGACACCTTC. Based on the CDR3 plus reference TRBV7-2 and TRBJ1-2, the full variable domain is GAGVSQSPSNKVTEKGKDVELRCDPISGHTALYWYRQSLGQGLEFLIYFQGNSAPDKSGLPSDRFSAERTGGSVSTLTIQRTQQEDSAVYLCASSPQRGLDTFGSGTRLTVV.

This clone was picked up a small number of times. This chain uses TRBV7-9 with TRBJ1-1, with a tentative D call TRBD1 (5 bases). The germline V gene encodes CDR1 SEHNR and CDR2 FQNEAQ (reference sequence). The CDR3 runs to 15 residues. The germline V and J ends were trimmed by 5 bases and 0 bases, with 13 bases remaining between them. The CDR3 loop reads CASSDLGGMNTEAFF. In nucleotides, the CDR3 is TGTGCCAGCAGCGACTTGGGGGGGATGAACACTGAAGCTTTCTTT.

V usage is TRBV27 and J usage is TRBJ1-5; D is ambiguous. The length of the CDR3 is 13 residues. Per germline, CDR1 MNHEY and CDR2 SMNVEV (reference sequence). Trimming pared 3 bases from V and 4 bases from J, leaving 7 bases between. CDR3 region: CASSFTSNQPQHF. CDR3 DNA sequence: TGTGCCAGCAGTTTTACATCTAATCAGCCCCAGCATTTT.

This chain joins TRBV13 and TRBJ2-3; D may be TRBD1 (5 bases). Per the germline V gene, CDR1 is PRHDT and CDR2 is FYEKMQ (reference sequence). The CDR3 is 16 residues long. The germline V and J ends were trimmed by 5 bases and 2 bases, with 17 bases remaining between them. The CDR3 reads CASSPQGGASTDTQYF. The CDR3 nucleotides read TGTGCCAGCAGCCCCCAGGGTGGGGCGTCCACAGATACGCAGTATTTT.

The chain joins TRBV5-1 to TRBJ1-2; D uncertain. The germline V gene has CDR1 SGHRS and CDR2 YFSETQ. The V end lost 1 base, the J end lost 6 bases, and 10 bases lay between the germline ends. CDR3 size: 13 residues. The CDR3 protein is CASSLRREHGYTF. The CDR3 DNA reads as TGCGCCAGCAGCTTGCGGAGGGAACATGGCTACACCTTC.

This chain connects TRBV18 to TRBJ2-1; 12 bases fit TRBD2. CDR1 is KGHSH and CDR2 is LQKENI in the germline V gene. With V trimmed by 2 bases and J by 1 base, 9 bases remained unmatched. The length of the CDR3 is 19 residues. The CDR3 coding sequence is TGTGCCAGCTCACCATCCGGACTAGCGGGGACAGGGTCCTACAATGAGCAGTTCTTC. This codes for CASSPSGLAGTGSYNEQFF. Complete variable domain (other parts from reference TRBV18 and TRBJ2-1): NAGVMQNPRHLVRRRGQEARLRCSPMKGHSHVYWYRQLPEEGLKFMVYLQKENIIDESGMPKERFSAEFPKEGPSILRIQQVVRGDSAAYFCASSPSGLAGTGSYNEQFFGPGTRLTVL.

The chain joins TRBV2 to TRBJ1-1, with D possibly matching TRBD1 (5 bases). Germline V lookup: CDR1 SNHLY, CDR2 FYNNEI. This CDR3 region has 14 residues. V lost 5 bases to trimming and J lost 5 bases, with 15 bases between them. CDR3 sequence reads: CASSTGGGITEAFF. The CDR3 bases are TGTGCCAGCAGTACGGGCGGGGGTATAACTGAAGCTTTCTTT.

V and J are TRBV2 and TRBJ1-4; no firm D call. Trimming pared 4 bases from V and 7 bases from J, leaving 16 bases between. From germline, CDR1 is SNHLY and CDR2 FYNNEI. The CDR3 totals 15 residues. The CDR3 reads CASSGPRVIGEKLFF. For the CDR3, the DNA is TGTGCCAGCAGTGGTCCGAGGGTAATAGGTGAAAAACTGTTTTTT.

As DNA, the CDR3 is TGTGCCAGTCAAGGGGGAGATCAAGAGACCCAGTACTTC. It codes for CASQGGDQETQYF. This chain uses TRBV9 with TRBJ2-5, with a weak D call TRBD1 (6 bases). V was clipped by 8 bases and J by 2 bases, with 13 bases between them. There are 13 residues in the CDR3. The germline gives CDR1 SGDLS, CDR2 YYNGEE. The full variable domain, in which reference TRBV9 and TRBJ2-5 provide the parts outside the CDR3, is DSGVTQTPKHLITATGQRVTLRCSPRSGDLSVYWYQQSLDQGLQFLIQYYNGEERAKGNILERFSAQQFPDLHSELNLSSLELGDSALYFCASQGGDQETQYFGPGTRLLVL.

The chain recombines TRBV7-3 with TRBJ2-3; TRBD1 matches at 10 bases. Per germline, CDR1 SGHTA and CDR2 FQGTGA. V trimming: 2 bases; J trimming: 4 bases; junction bases outside the gene matches: 0. There are 14 residues in the CDR3. Here the CDR3 DNA reads TGTGCCAGCAGCTTAGGGACAGGGGCAGATACGCAGTATTTT. This sequence encodes CASSLGTGADTQYF.

V gene TRBV5-1 combines with J gene TRBJ2-7, with 11 bases identical to TRBD2. This CDR3 region has 15 residues. The germline gives CDR1 SGHRS, CDR2 YFSETQ. V gave up 2 bases and J gave up 4 bases; unmatched junction bases: 5. The CDR3 reads CASSLGTSGAYEQYF. The CDR3 DNA reads as TGCGCCAGCAGCTTAGGGACTAGCGGTGCATACGAGCAGTACTTC.

In nucleotides, the CDR3 is TGCGCCAGCAGCCAACTGACAGTTAACTATGGCTACACCTTC. Translating gives CASSQLTVNYGYTF. The rearrangement uses TRBV4-1 and TRBJ1-2; D may be TRBD1 (5 bases). The V gene's germline CDR1 is MGHRA and CDR2 YSYEKL. The CDR3 length is 14 residues. V lost 2 bases to trimming and J lost 1 base, with 8 bases between them.

V usage is TRBV19 and J usage is TRBJ1-2; D gene unclear. Trimming pared 4 bases from V and 6 bases from J, leaving 12 bases between. Germline values: CDR1 LNHDA, CDR2 SQIVND (reference sequence). The CDR3 has 13 amino acids. CDR3 DNA: TGTGCCAGTAGTAGTTTTCCGGAGGATGGCTACACCTTC. Protein sequence: CASSSFPEDGYTF.

CDR3 in amino acids: CASVRETYEQYF. CDR3 bases: TGTGCCAGCGTCAGGGAAACCTACGAGCAGTACTTC. The chain carries TRBV2 and TRBJ2-7, with D perhaps matching TRBD1 (5 bases). The CDR3 is 12 residues long. V was pared by 8 bases and J by 2 bases, with 10 bases between. The germline CDR1 and CDR2 sequences are SNHLY and FYNNEI.

The V call is TRBV2, the J call TRBJ1-1; D remains unclear. The CDR3 is 14 residues long. CDR1 SNHLY and CDR2 FYNNEI come from the germline V gene. Deletions cut 6 bases from V and 1 base from J, with 12 bases between. The DNA for the CDR3 is TGTGCCAGCAGATCCACCCCCAGGAACACTGAAGCTTTCTTT. Residues: CASRSTPRNTEAFF.

The chain links TRBV15 to TRBJ1-1; no firm D call. Per the germline V gene, CDR1 is LNHNV and CDR2 is YYDKDF (reference sequence). The CDR3 contains 14 residues. Trimming shortened V by 4 bases and J by 1 base, and 10 bases separated the two germline ends. CDR3 sequence: CATSTSTQNTEAFF. CDR3 coding DNA: TGTGCCACCAGCACTTCGACACAGAACACTGAAGCTTTCTTT.

This rearrangement joins TRBV6-1 to TRBJ2-7, with 7 nucleotides matching TRBD2. J gave up 4 bases and V 2 bases, and 8 bases lay outside the gene matches. Germline V gives CDR1 MNHNS, CDR2 SASEGT. CDR3 length: 15 residues. The CDR3 bases are TGTGCCAGCAGTGAAAGAGGTCTAGCGGTTTACGAGCAGTACTTC. Encoded protein: CASSERGLAVYEQYF.

J is TRBJ1-2 and V is TRBV9; TRBD1 matches at 12 bases. V lost 4 bases to trimming and J lost 4 bases; unmatched junction nucleotides: 5. Germline V gene lookup returns CDR1 SGDLS and CDR2 YYNGEE. The CDR3 totals 15 residues. The CDR3 DNA reads as TGTGCCAGCAGCACCCCGGGACAGGGGGCCTATGGCTACACCTTC. It yields the protein CASSTPGQGAYGYTF. Supplemented by reference TRBV9 and TRBJ1-2, the full variable domain reads DSGVTQTPKHLITATGQRVTLRCSPRSGDLSVYWYQQSLDQGLQFLIQYYNGEERAKGNILERFSAQQFPDLHSELNLSSLELGDSALYFCASSTPGQGAYGYTFGSGTRLTVV.

V and J are TRBV19 and TRBJ1-5; D gene uncertain. Trimming removed 6 bases from V and 5 bases from J, with 8 bases in between. Germline V gene data show CDR1 as LNHDA and CDR2 as SQIVND (reference sequence). CDR3 length: 12 amino acids. The CDR3 spells CASSYRDQPQHF. The CDR3, as DNA: TGTGCCAGTAGCTATCGGGATCAGCCCCAGCATTTT.

This clone was seen only once. V is TRBV5-1 and J is TRBJ1-1; a possible D gene is TRBD1 (6 bases). Germline values: CDR1 SGHRS, CDR2 YFSETQ. The V end was cut by 2 bases, the J end by 5 bases, with 13 bases between. This CDR3 contains 14 residues. The CDR3 region has the DNA TGCGCCAGCAGCTTTCGACAGGATGGTACTGAAGCTTTCTTT. Translating gives CASSFRQDGTEAFF.

V usage is TRBV7-3 and J usage is TRBJ2-5; D is unresolved. Trimming shortened V by 1 base and J by 5 bases, and 8 bases separated the two germline ends. The CDR3 has 13 amino acids. Germline V gives CDR1 SGHTA, CDR2 FQGTGA. CDR3 sequence (DNA): TGTGCCAGCAGCTTAATGCGTGGTGAGACCCAGTACTTC. This sequence encodes CASSLMRGETQYF.

The sample holds one count of this clone. This sample includes further DNA sequences coding for the same CDR3. The V and J genes are TRBV5-4 and TRBJ2-5; D is possibly TRBD2 (6 bases). Germline loops: CDR1 SGHNT, CDR2 YYREEE (reference sequence). The CDR3 is 14 residues long. The V gene lost 0 bases and the J gene lost 5 bases, with 11 bases spanning the gap. This CDR3 reads CASSLERGGETQYF. In nucleotides, the CDR3 is TGTGCCAGCAGCTTGGAACGGGGAGGTGAGACCCAGTACTTC.

This clone was recorded a few times. The chain has TRBV5-6 and TRBJ1-5, with D unclear. The V gene lost 1 base and the J gene lost 9 bases, with 5 bases spanning the gap. This CDR3 spans 11 amino acids. Germline values: CDR1 SGHDT, CDR2 YYEEEE. The CDR3 loop reads CASSLSWPQHF. CDR3 nucleotide sequence: TGTGCCAGCAGCTTGTCGTGGCCCCAGCATTTT. Supplemented by reference TRBV5-6 and TRBJ1-5, the full variable domain reads DAGVTQSPTHLIKTRGQQVTLRCSPKSGHDTVSWYQQALGQGPQFIFQYYEEEERQRGNFPDRFSGHQFPNYSSELNVNALLLGDSALYLCASSLSWPQHFGDGTRLSIL.

This sequence joins TRBV6-1 and TRBJ1-1; D is possibly TRBD1 (6 bases). In germline, CDR1 is MNHNS, CDR2 SASEGT. The length of the CDR3 is 14 residues. With 7 bases removed from V and 3 bases from J, the gap between germline ends came to 15 bases. CDR3 DNA sequence: TGTGCCAGCACTAGGGGGGCGGGGGACACTGAAGCTTTCTTT. It translates to CASTRGAGDTEAFF.

This chain links TRBV7-6 with TRBJ1-1; no clear D. Trimming pared 0 bases from V and 1 base from J, leaving 3 bases between. Germline CDR1 is SGHVS and CDR2 is FNYEAQ. This CDR3 spans 13 amino acids. The CDR3 nucleotides are TGTGCCAGCAGCTTAGCCAGGAACACTGAAGCTTTCTTT. Translating it yields CASSLARNTEAFF.

The chain combines TRBV25-1 with TRBJ2-7, with D possibly matching TRBD1 (6 bases). CDR3 length: 16 residues. V was pared by 1 base and J by 0 bases, with 13 bases between. Germline lookup yields CDR1 MGHDK and CDR2 SYGVNS. CDR3 sequence: CASSELGQGPSYEQYF. CDR3 DNA: TGTGCCAGCAGTGAATTAGGCCAGGGGCCCTCCTACGAGCAGTACTTC.

This clone was seen a handful of times. V gene TRBV30 combines with J gene TRBJ1-3; D is perhaps TRBD1 (6 bases). This CDR3 is 17 amino acids long. CDR1 GTSNPN and CDR2 SVGIG come from the germline V gene (reference sequence). The V end lost 3 bases, the J end lost 0 bases, and 18 bases lay between the germline ends. The CDR3: CAWSVYKGGFSGNTIYF. Written as DNA, the CDR3 is TGTGCCTGGAGCGTTTACAAGGGGGGGTTCTCTGGAAACACCATATATTTT.